Listed below are T cell receptor beta chains from one sample, sequenced in a study of T cells in Graves' hyperthyroidism and ophthalmopathy. One entry per CDR3 protein results from TCRdb running MiXCR on the multiplex PCR reads. This table has approximately 610,000 distinct CDR3 sequences, approximately 15% appearing once. The sample consisted of blood. The receptors stem from a woman under 30 with Graves' hyperthyroidism. CDR3s include the opening cysteine and the closing phenylalanine or tryptophan. Each record gives: V gene, D gene, J gene, clone size, CDR3 protein, CDR3 DNA. A D gene is named only where the DNA matches it firmly. Clone sizes are given selectively: once, few, many, or a class where the clone is expanded.

TRBV24-1	TRBD1	TRBJ2-5	many	CATGDRGLQETQYF	TGTGCCACAGGGGACAGGGGGCTCCAAGAGACCCAGTACTTC
TRBV28	NA	TRBJ1-2	many	CASSFMSYGYTF	TGTGCCAGCAGTTTTATGAGTTATGGCTACACCTTC
TRBV12-3/TRBV12-4	NA	TRBJ2-1	many	CASSLFSPQNEQFF	TGTGCCAGCAGTTTATTTTCCCCTCAAAATGAGCAGTTCTTC
TRBV6-2/TRBV6-3	NA	TRBJ2-7	NA	CASRLMPFQVYEQYF	TGTGCCAGCAGACTCATGCCCTTCCAGGTCTACGAGCAGTACTTC
TRBV11-3	TRBD1	TRBJ1-1	few	CASRKGGTVGTEAFF	TGTGCCAGCAGAAAAGGGGGGACAGTGGGCACTGAAGCTTTCTTT
TRBV6-1	NA	TRBJ2-5	many	CASGVETQYF	TGTGCCAGCGGTGTTGAGACCCAGTACTTC
TRBV5-4	NA	TRBJ2-7	many	CASSLSSSYSYEQYF	TGTGCCAGCAGCTTGTCTTCTAGCTACTCCTACGAGCAGTACTTC
TRBV6-1	TRBD1	TRBJ1-5	many	CASSVGTGAPYSNQPQHF	TGTGCCAGCAGTGTTGGGACAGGGGCGCCGTATAGCAATCAGCCCCAGCATTTT
TRBV18	TRBD1	TRBJ2-6	NA	CASSPTGPYSGANVLTF	TGTGCCAGCTCACCGACAGGGCCCTACTCTGGGGCCAACGTCCTGACTTTC
TRBV18	NA	TRBJ2-1	few	CASSPRVQETRNEQFF	TGTGCCAGCTCACCACGGGTACAGGAAACAAGGAATGAGCAGTTCTTC
TRBV12-3/TRBV12-4	NA	TRBJ1-2	many	CASTLDHDGYTF	TGTGCCAGCACTCTTGATCACGATGGCTACACCTTC
TRBV2	NA	TRBJ1-4	many	CASSGGRGGEKLFF	TGTGCCAGCAGTGGAGGCAGGGGCGGTGAAAAACTGTTTTTT
TRBV5-4	TRBD1	TRBJ2-4	few	CASSLGDRARNIQYF	TGTGCCAGCAGCTTGGGGGACAGGGCTAGAAACATTCAGTACTTC
TRBV29-1	NA	TRBJ2-2	NA	CSVVRGPRNTGELFF	TGCAGCGTTGTGAGAGGACCTAGGAACACCGGGGAGCTGTTTTTT
TRBV2	TRBD2	TRBJ2-1	NA	CASSGSGGRSYNEQFF	TGTGCCAGCAGTGGTAGCGGGGGCCGTTCCTACAATGAGCAGTTCTTC
TRBV7-2	TRBD2	TRBJ2-2	few	CASSLARESGELFF	TGTGCCAGCAGCTTAGCGCGGGAGTCCGGGGAGCTGTTTTTT
TRBV6-9	NA	TRBJ2-3	NA	CASSSSGLTQYF	TGTGCCAGCAGTTCGTCAGGGCTGACGCAGTATTTT
TRBV7-9	NA	TRBJ2-1	few	CAARGGGDNEQFF	TGTGCCGCTAGGGGGGGAGGTGACAATGAGCAGTTCTTC
TRBV7-3	NA	TRBJ2-3	many	CASSLLGGGTDTQYF	TGTGCCAGCAGCCTATTGGGGGGTGGAACAGATACGCAGTATTTT
TRBV11-3	TRBD1	TRBJ1-1	many	CASRGQGFTEAFF	TGTGCCAGCCGAGGACAGGGGTTCACTGAAGCTTTCTTT
TRBV7-9	TRBD1	TRBJ2-5	NA	CASSHSDRAQTQYF	TGTGCCAGCAGCCATTCCGACAGGGCGCAGACCCAGTACTTC
TRBV6-1	TRBD1	TRBJ2-2	few	CASRPGTGEAGELFF	TGTGCCAGCAGGCCCGGGACAGGGGAAGCCGGGGAGCTGTTTTTT
TRBV5-1	NA	TRBJ2-1	few	CASSFTYNEQLF	TGCGCCAGCAGCTTTACGTACAATGAGCAGCTCTTC
TRBV5-1	NA	TRBJ2-3	many	CASSLWFSGRTDTQYF	TGCGCCAGCAGCCTATGGTTTAGCGGACGCACAGATACGCAGTATTTT
TRBV10-3	TRBD1	TRBJ1-3	few	CAITPGTGAGNTIYF	TGTGCCATCACACCCGGGACAGGGGCTGGAAACACCATATATTTT
TRBV11-3	NA	TRBJ1-6	many	CASSPGPRTLHF	TGTGCCAGCAGCCCCGGGCCTCGGACCCTCCACTTT
TRBV5-1	TRBD1	TRBJ2-3	NA	CASSLSGTGTPTDTQYF	TGCGCCAGCAGCTTGTCCGGGACAGGCACCCCCACAGATACGCAGTATTTT
TRBV30	TRBD1	TRBJ1-1	many	CAWSGSRGAFF	TGTGCCTGGAGTGGTAGCAGGGGGGCTTTCTTT
TRBV20-1	NA	TRBJ1-2	many	CSAPGGAAAYGYTF	TGCAGTGCTCCAGGTGGAGCCGCGGCCTATGGCTACACCTTC
TRBV7-9	NA	TRBJ2-1	few	CASSPGRGYEQFF	TGTGCCAGCAGCCCGGGAAGGGGTTATGAGCAGTTCTTC
TRBV4-1	TRBD1	TRBJ1-1	few	CASSQARIGQGKNTEAFF	TGCGCCAGCAGCCAAGCCCGAATAGGACAGGGGAAGAACACTGAAGCTTTCTTT
TRBV20-1	NA	TRBJ1-5	NA	CSAQQGVSNQPQHF	TGCAGTGCGCAACAAGGGGTTAGCAATCAGCCCCAGCATTTT
TRBV12-3/TRBV12-4	NA	TRBJ2-1	many	CASSSPRGPYNEQFF	TGTGCCAGCAGTAGTCCTCGGGGGCCCTACAATGAGCAGTTCTTC
TRBV11-2	NA	TRBJ2-5	few	CASSLVGWEETQYF	TGTGCCAGCAGCTTAGTCGGGTGGGAGGAGACCCAGTACTTC
TRBV7-9	NA	TRBJ1-2	NA	CASSFREYYGYTF	TGTGCCAGCAGCTTCCGCGAGTACTATGGCTACACCTTC
TRBV7-7	TRBD2	TRBJ2-7	few	CASSASGVAGEQYF	TGTGCCAGCAGCGCTAGCGGGGTGGCTGGCGAGCAGTACTTC
TRBV7-9	NA	TRBJ2-7	many	CASSPTRTNYEQYF	TGTGCCAGCAGCCCTACTAGGACCAACTACGAGCAGTACTTC
TRBV20-1	NA	TRBJ2-7	many	CSARLPQEDYEQYF	TGCAGTGCTAGATTGCCACAGGAAGATTACGAGCAGTACTTC
TRBV11-2	TRBD1	TRBJ2-7	many	CASSLGLGTGGYEQYF	TGTGCCAGCAGCTTAGGATTGGGGACAGGGGGATACGAGCAGTACTTC
TRBV4-1	TRBD1	TRBJ1-4	many	CASSQEVVSGTGDEKLFF	TGCGCCAGCAGCCAAGAAGTAGTATCCGGGACAGGGGATGAAAAACTGTTTTTT
TRBV5-4	TRBD1	TRBJ2-3	NA	CASSANTGVTDTQYF	TGTGCCAGCAGCGCTAACACAGGGGTCACAGATACGCAGTATTTT
TRBV25-1	TRBD1	TRBJ2-7	few	CASRKTGATYEQYF	TGTGCCAGCAGGAAGACAGGGGCGACCTACGAGCAGTACTTC
TRBV4-1	NA	TRBJ1-3	few	CASSQDGLVLSGNTIYF	TGCGCCAGCAGCCAAGATGGGCTCGTTCTATCTGGAAACACCATATATTTT
TRBV20-1	TRBD2	TRBJ2-7	many	CSARKSGGTYEQYF	TGCAGTGCTAGGAAAAGCGGGGGGACCTACGAGCAGTACTTC
TRBV12-3/TRBV12-4	TRBD2	TRBJ2-7	NA	CASRTGLAGASYEQYF	TGTGCCAGCAGAACCGGACTAGCGGGAGCCTCCTACGAGCAGTACTTC
TRBV12-3/TRBV12-4	NA	TRBJ2-3	few	CASTNPNGGAGTDTQYF	TGTGCCAGCACCAACCCAAATGGGGGGGCCGGCACAGATACGCAGTATTTT
TRBV10-3	NA	TRBJ2-4	many	CAISESSGPQYF	TGTGCCATCAGTGAGTCTTCAGGCCCTCAGTACTTC
TRBV7-9	NA	TRBJ2-2	few	CASSALDLVSPDTGELFF	TGTGCCAGCAGCGCTTTAGATTTGGTATCCCCGGACACCGGGGAGCTGTTTTTT
TRBV7-9	TRBD2	TRBJ2-3	NA	CASSSRGGSKRDTQYF	TGTGCCAGCAGCTCCCGGGGGGGGAGTAAGAGAGATACGCAGTATTTT
TRBV3-1	NA	TRBJ2-7	few	CASSQVAGPGEQYF	TGTGCCAGCAGCCAAGTTGCGGGGCCGGGCGAGCAGTACTTC
TRBV29-1	NA	TRBJ1-1	NA	CSGVWGSEAFF	TGCAGCGGGGTGTGGGGTAGTGAAGCTTTCTTT
TRBV4-1	TRBD1	TRBJ1-2	few	CASSLSSRDSNYGYTF	TGCGCCAGCAGCCTCTCGTCCCGGGACAGTAACTATGGCTACACCTTC